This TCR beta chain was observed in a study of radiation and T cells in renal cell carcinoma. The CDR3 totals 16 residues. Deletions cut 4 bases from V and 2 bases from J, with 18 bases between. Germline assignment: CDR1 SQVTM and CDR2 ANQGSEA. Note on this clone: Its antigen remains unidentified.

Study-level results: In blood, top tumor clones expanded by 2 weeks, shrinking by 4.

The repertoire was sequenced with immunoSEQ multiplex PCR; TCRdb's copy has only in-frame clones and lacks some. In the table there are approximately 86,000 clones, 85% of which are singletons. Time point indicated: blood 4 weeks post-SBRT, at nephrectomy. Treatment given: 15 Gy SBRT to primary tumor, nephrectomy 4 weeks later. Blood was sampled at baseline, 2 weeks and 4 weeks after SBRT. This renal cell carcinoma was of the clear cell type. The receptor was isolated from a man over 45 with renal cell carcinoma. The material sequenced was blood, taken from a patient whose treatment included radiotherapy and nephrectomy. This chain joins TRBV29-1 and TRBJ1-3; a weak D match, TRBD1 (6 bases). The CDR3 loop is CSVVRYPTGAGNTIYF. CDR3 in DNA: TGCAGCGTTGTTAGGTACCCGACAGGAGCTGGAAACACCATATATTTT.